Following are 8 T cell receptor beta chains from one sample sequenced in a study of brain T cells in children with intractable seizures. Generated by immunoSEQ multiplex PCR, the TCRdb table keeps only in-frame clones and is missing some. The table shows about 340,000 clones, with over 90% occurring only once. Regarding time point: blood from clinic visit 5 months post-surgery; TSC patient then seizure free. The sequencing here drew on peripheral blood, taken more than 4 months after surgery. Receptor source: a boy under two years old with tuberous sclerosis and intractable seizures.

The rearrangement joins TRBV10-2 to TRBJ2-1, with 8 bases identical to TRBD2. Germline CDR1 reads WSHSY; CDR2 reads SAAADI. The junction had 13 bases not matched to a gene; V was cut back by 1 base and J by 8 bases. The CDR3 length is 17 residues. CDR3 residues: CASSELFPGTRADEQFF. CDR3 in DNA: TGCGCCAGCAGTGAGTTGTTCCCCGGGACTAGGGCAGATGAGCAGTTCTTC.

This sequence joins TRBV2 and TRBJ1-4, with D hard to call. The CDR3 totals 14 residues. V dropped 4 bases and J dropped 7 bases, with 13 bases sitting between them. From germline, CDR1 is SNHLY and CDR2 FYNNEI. CDR3: CASSGSRGGEKLFF. In nucleotides, the CDR3 is TGTGCCAGCAGTGGTTCCCGGGGTGGTGAAAAACTGTTTTTT.

This chain links TRBV27 with TRBJ1-4; D not certain. Trimming took 4 bases from V and 3 from J, leaving 9 bases between them. The CDR3 contains 14 residues. Germline V CDR1 and CDR2: MNHEY, SMNVEV (reference sequence). CDR3 sequence: CASSSRTANEKLFF. Written as DNA, the CDR3 is TGTGCCAGCAGTTCCAGGACCGCTAATGAAAAACTGTTTTTT.

The V and J genes are TRBV11-2 and TRBJ1-2; no clear D. This CDR3 has 15 residues. Germline V gene lookup returns CDR1 SGHAT and CDR2 FQNNGV. Trimming left V 2 bases short and J 9 bases short, with 19 bases between. The CDR3 spells CASSLHGKDVDRYTF. CDR3 in DNA: TGTGCCAGCAGCTTACATGGGAAAGACGTCGATCGCTACACCTTC.

The chain carries TRBV20-1 and TRBJ1-2; D possibly corresponds to TRBD1 (5 bases). Germline CDR1 DFQATT, CDR2 SNEGSKA (reference sequence). The CDR3 spans 10 residues. Trimming shortened V by 4 bases and J by 8 bases, and 8 bases separated the two germline ends. This CDR3 reads CSAKRQGYTF. CDR3 DNA: TGCAGTGCTAAAAGACAGGGCTACACCTTC.

The gene calls are TRBV29-1 and TRBJ1-2; D perhaps matches TRBD1 (6 bases). Germline V gene data show CDR1 as SQVTM and CDR2 as ANQGSEA. There are 13 residues in the CDR3. V lost 6 bases and J 6 bases, leaving 17 bases between the germline ends. CDR3 in amino acids: CSVPIRGRDGYTF. The CDR3 DNA reads TGCAGCGTCCCCATCCGGGGGCGGGATGGCTACACCTTC.

The chain carries TRBV5-6 and TRBJ1-5; the D gene is possibly TRBD1 (5 bases). The V end lost 4 bases, the J end lost 6 bases, and 11 bases lay between the germline ends. CDR3 length: 13 residues. Germline CDR1 reads SGHDT; CDR2 reads YYEEEE. Here the CDR3 DNA reads TGTGCCAGCAGCCTCGGGGGGACTCAGCCCCAGCATTTT. As protein: CASSLGGTQPQHF.

J is TRBJ1-4 and V is TRBV6-1; 7 positions match TRBD1. Germline V gene sequence: CDR1 MNHNS, CDR2 SASEGT. The V and J ends lost 1 base and 4 bases, in that order; junction bases with no gene match: 3. The CDR3 is 15 amino acids. The CDR3: CASSEDAGGNEKLFF. CDR3 DNA sequence: TGTGCCAGCAGTGAAGACGCAGGGGGTAATGAAAAACTGTTTTTT.